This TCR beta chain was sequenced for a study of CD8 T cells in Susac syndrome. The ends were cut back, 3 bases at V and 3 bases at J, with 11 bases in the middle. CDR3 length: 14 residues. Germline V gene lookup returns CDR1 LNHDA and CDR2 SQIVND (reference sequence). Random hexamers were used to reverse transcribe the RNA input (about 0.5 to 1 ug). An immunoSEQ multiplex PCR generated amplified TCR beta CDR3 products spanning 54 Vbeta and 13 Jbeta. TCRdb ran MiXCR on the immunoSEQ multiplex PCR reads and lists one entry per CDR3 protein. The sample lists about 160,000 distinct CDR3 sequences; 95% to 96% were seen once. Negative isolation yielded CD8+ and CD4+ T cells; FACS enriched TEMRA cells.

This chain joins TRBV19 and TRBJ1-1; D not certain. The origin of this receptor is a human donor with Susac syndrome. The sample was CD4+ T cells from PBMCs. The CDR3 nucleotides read TGTGCCAGTAGTATCCCACAGATTTACACTGAAGCTTTCTTT. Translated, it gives CASSIPQIYTEAFF.